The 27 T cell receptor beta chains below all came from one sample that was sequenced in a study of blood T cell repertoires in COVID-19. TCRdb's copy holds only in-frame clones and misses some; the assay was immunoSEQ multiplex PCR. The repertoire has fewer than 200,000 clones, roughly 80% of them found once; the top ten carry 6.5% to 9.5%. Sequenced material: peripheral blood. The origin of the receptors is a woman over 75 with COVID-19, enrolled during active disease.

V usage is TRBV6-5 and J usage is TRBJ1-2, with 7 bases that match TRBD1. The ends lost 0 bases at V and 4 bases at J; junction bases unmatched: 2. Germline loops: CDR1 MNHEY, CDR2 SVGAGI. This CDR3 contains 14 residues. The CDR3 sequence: CASSYSWDSYGYTF. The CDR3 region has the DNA TGTGCCAGCAGTTACTCATGGGACAGCTATGGCTACACCTTC.

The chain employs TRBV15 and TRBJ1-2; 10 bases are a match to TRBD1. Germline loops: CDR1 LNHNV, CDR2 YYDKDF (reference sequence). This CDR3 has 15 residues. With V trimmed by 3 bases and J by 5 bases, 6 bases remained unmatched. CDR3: CATSSWDRGAYGYTF. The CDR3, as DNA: TGTGCCACCAGCAGTTGGGACAGGGGCGCATATGGCTACACCTTC.

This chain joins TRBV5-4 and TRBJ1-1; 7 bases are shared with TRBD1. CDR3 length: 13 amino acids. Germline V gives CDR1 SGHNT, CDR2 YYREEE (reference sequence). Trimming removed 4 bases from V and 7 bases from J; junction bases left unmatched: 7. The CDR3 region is CASSLTGSGEAFF. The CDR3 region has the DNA TGTGCCAGCAGCCTGACAGGGTCTGGTGAAGCTTTCTTT.

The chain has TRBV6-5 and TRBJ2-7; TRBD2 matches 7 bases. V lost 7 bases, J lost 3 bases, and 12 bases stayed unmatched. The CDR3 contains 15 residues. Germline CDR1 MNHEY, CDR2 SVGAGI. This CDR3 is CASKGFASGDYEQYF. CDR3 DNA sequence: TGTGCCAGCAAGGGTTTTGCTAGCGGAGACTACGAGCAGTACTTC.

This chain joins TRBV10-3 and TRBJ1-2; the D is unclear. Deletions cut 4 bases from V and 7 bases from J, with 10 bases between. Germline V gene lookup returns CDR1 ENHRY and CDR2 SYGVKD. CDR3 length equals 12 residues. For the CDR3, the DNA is TGTGCCATCAGTGCTGTAGATGGTGGCTACACCTTC. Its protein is CAISAVDGGYTF.

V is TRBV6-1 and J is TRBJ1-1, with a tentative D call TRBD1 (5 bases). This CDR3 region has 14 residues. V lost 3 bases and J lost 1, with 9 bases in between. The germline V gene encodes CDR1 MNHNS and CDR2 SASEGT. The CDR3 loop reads CASSEGPWNTEAFF. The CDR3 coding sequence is TGTGCCAGCAGTGAGGGGCCTTGGAACACTGAAGCTTTCTTT.

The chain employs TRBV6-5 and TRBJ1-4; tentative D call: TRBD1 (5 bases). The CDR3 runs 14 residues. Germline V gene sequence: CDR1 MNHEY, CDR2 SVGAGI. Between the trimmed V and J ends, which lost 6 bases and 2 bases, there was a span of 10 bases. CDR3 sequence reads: CASRSGVTNEKLFF. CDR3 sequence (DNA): TGTGCCAGCAGGTCGGGGGTTACTAATGAAAAACTGTTTTTT.

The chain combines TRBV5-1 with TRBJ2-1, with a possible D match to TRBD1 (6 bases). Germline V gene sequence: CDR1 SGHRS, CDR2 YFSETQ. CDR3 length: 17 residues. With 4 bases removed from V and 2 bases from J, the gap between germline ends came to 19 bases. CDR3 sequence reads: CASSPTVRGRAYNEQFF. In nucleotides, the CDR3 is TGCGCCAGCAGCCCCACAGTCAGGGGTCGGGCCTACAATGAGCAGTTCTTC.

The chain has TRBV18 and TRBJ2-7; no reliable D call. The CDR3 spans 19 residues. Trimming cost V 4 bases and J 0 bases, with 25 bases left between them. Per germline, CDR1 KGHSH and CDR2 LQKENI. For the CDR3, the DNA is TGTGCCAGCTCACGAAGCGCTCCTATATTGAGTCGGAGCTCCTACGAGCAGTACTTC. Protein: CASSRSAPILSRSSYEQYF. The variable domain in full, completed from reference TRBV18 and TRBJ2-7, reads NAGVMQNPRHLVRRRGQEARLRCSPMKGHSHVYWYRQLPEEGLKFMVYLQKENIIDESGMPKERFSAEFPKEGPSILRIQQVVRGDSAAYFCASSRSAPILSRSSYEQYFGPGTRLTVT.

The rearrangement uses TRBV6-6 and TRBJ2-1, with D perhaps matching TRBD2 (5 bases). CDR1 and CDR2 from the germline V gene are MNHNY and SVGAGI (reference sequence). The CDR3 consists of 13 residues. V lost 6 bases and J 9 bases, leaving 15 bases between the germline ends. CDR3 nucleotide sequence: TGTGCCAGCAGCCCCACTCCGGCGGGTGAGCAGTTCTTC. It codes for CASSPTPAGEQFF.

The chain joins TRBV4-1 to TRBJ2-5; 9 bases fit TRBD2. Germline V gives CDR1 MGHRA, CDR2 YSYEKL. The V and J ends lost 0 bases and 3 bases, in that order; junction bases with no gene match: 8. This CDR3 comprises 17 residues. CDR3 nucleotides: TGCGCCAGCAGCCAAGATCGTTCGGCGGGGGGGGAAGAGACCCAGTACTTC. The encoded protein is CASSQDRSAGGEETQYF.

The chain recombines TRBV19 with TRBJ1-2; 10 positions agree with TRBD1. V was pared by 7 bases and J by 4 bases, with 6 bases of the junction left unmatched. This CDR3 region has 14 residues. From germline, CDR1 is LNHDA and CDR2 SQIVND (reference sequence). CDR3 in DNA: TGTGCCAGTACCAGGGACAGGGGACCCTATGGCTACACCTTC. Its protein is CASTRDRGPYGYTF.

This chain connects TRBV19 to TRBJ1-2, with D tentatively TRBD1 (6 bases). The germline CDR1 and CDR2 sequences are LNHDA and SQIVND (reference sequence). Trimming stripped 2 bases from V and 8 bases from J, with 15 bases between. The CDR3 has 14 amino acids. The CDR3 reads CASSINGGREGYTF. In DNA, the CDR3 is TGTGCCAGTAGTATAAACGGGGGGCGCGAGGGCTACACCTTC. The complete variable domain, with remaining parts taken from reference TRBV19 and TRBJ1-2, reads DGGITQSPKYLFRKEGQNVTLSCEQNLNHDAMYWYRQDPGQGLRLIYYSQIVNDFQKGDIAEGYSVSREKKESFPLTVTSAQKNPTAFYLCASSINGGREGYTFGSGTRLTVV.

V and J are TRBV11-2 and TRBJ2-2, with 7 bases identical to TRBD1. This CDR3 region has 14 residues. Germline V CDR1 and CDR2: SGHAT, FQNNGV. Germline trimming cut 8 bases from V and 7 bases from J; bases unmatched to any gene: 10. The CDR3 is CASHSQGMGGELFF. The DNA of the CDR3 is TGTGCCAGCCACTCACAGGGGATGGGCGGGGAGCTGTTTTTT.

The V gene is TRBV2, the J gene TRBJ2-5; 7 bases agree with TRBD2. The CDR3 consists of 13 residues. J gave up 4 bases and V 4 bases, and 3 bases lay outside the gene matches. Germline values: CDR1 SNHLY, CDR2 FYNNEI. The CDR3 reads CASSVLARETQYF. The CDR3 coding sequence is TGTGCCAGCAGTGTACTAGCGAGAGAGACCCAGTACTTC.

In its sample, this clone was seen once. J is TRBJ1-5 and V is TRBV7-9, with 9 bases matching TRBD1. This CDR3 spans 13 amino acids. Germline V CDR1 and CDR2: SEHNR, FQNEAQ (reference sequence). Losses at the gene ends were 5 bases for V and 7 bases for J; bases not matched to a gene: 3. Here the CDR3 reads CASSLDRGQPQHF. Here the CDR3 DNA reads TGTGCCAGCAGCCTAGACAGGGGGCAGCCCCAGCATTTT.

CDR3 nucleotides: TGTGCCAGCAGCCAAATACGGACAGGGGTCTATGGCTACACCTTC. Its protein product is CASSQIRTGVYGYTF. This chain joins TRBV2 and TRBJ1-2, with 9 positions matching TRBD1. Germline assignment: CDR1 SNHLY and CDR2 FYNNEI. This CDR3 spans 15 amino acids. Germline trimming cut 6 bases from V and 4 bases from J; bases unmatched to any gene: 9.

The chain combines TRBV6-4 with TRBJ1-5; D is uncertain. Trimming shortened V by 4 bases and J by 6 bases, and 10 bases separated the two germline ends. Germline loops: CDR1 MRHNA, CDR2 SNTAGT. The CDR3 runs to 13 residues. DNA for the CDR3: TGTGCCAGCAGTGGGGAGGGAGGTCAGCCCCAGCATTTT. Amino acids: CASSGEGGQPQHF.

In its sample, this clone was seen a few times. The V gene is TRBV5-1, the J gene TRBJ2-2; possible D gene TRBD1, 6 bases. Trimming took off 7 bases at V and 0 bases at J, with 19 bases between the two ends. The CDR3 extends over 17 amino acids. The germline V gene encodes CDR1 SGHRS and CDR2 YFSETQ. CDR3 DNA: TGCGCCAGCGGCCAGGGGTGGCTGGGTGCGAACACCGGGGAGCTGTTTTTT. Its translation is CASGQGWLGANTGELFF.

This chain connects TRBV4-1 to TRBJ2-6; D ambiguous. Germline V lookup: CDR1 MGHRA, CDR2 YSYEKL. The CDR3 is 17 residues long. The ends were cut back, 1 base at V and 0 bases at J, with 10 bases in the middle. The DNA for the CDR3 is TGCGCCAGCAGCCAAGCCGTGAGTGGCTCTGGGGCCAACGTCCTGACTTTC. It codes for CASSQAVSGSGANVLTF.

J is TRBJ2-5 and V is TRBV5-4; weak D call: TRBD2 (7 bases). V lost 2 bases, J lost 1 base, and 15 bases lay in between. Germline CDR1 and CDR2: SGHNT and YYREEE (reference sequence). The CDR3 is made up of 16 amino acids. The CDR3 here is CASSFGAGALQETQYF. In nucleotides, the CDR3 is TGTGCCAGCAGCTTCGGTGCGGGGGCTCTCCAAGAGACCCAGTACTTC.

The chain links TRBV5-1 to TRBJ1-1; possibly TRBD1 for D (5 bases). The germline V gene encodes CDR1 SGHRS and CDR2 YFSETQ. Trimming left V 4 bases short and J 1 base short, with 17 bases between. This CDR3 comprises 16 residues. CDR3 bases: TGCGCCAGCAGCACGATCGCCTGGGGGGAGAACACTGAAGCTTTCTTT. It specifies CASSTIAWGENTEAFF.

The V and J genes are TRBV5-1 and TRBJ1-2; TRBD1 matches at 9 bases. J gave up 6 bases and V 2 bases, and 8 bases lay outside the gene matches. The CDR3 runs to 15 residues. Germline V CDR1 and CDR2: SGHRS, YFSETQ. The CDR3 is CASSFMDRGLDGYTF. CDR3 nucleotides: TGCGCCAGCAGCTTCATGGACAGGGGCTTAGATGGCTACACCTTC.

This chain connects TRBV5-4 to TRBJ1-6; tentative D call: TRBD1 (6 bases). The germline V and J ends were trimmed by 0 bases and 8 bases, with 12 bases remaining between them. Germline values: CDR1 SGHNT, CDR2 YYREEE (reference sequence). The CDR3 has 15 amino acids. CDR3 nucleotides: TGTGCCAGCAGCTTGGTACAGGGTCTTGATTCACCCCTCCACTTT. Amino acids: CASSLVQGLDSPLHF.

The CDR3 here is CASSFGANTEAFF. The CDR3 nucleotides read TGTGCCAGCAGTTTCGGAGCTAACACTGAAGCTTTCTTT. This chain connects TRBV28 to TRBJ1-1; D is uncertain. Germline loops: CDR1 MDHEN, CDR2 SYDVKM. Deletions cut 3 bases from V and 2 bases from J, with 7 bases between. CDR3 length: 13 residues.

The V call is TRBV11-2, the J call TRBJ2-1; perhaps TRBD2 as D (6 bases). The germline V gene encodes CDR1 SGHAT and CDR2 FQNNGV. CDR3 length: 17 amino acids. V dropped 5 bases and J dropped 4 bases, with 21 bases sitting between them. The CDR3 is CASSQRPGVPSYNEQFF. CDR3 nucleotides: TGTGCCAGCAGCCAAAGGCCGGGAGTCCCATCATACAATGAGCAGTTCTTC.

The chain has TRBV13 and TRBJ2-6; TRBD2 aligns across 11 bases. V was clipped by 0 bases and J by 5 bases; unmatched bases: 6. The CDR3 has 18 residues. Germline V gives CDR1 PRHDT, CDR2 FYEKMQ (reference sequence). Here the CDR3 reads CASSLGGTSGHRANVLTF. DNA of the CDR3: TGTGCCAGCAGCTTAGGAGGGACTAGCGGCCATAGGGCCAACGTCCTGACTTTC. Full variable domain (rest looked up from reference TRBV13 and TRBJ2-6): AAGVIQSPRHLIKEKRETATLKCYPIPRHDTVYWYQQGPGQDPQFLISFYEKMQSDKGSIPDRFSAQQFSDYHSELNMSSLELGDSALYFCASSLGGTSGHRANVLTFGAGSRLTVL.